The 12 T cell receptor beta chains listed next were all sequenced from one sample in a study of T cell repertoires in cytomegalovirus infection. MiXCR was run by TCRdb on the reads, yielding one entry per CDR3 protein. Found here are a few hundred thousand distinct CDR3 sequences, just under 40% of them singletons; the top ten hold around 48%. For these receptors, no antigen is known. This material consisted of cultured PBMCs, taken from culture after CMV antigen stimulation. The receptors were gathered from a human donor in good health (CMV status not recorded). Some clones in this sample may be carry-over from other donors' samples.

The chain recombines TRBV24-1 with TRBJ1-2, with TRBD1 matching 7 bases. The trim removed 5 bases at V and 7 bases at J, leaving 3 bases unmatched. CDR3 length: 12 amino acids. Germline V gene lookup returns CDR1 KGHDR and CDR2 SFDVKD. The CDR3 region is CATSATGVGYTF. As DNA, the CDR3 is TGTGCCACCAGTGCCACAGGGGTTGGCTACACCTTC.

This clonotype has a handful of counts. The J gene is TRBJ2-7, the V gene TRBV7-8; D remains unclear. Trimming stripped 4 bases from V and 4 bases from J, with 5 bases between. The CDR3 totals 11 residues. Germline values: CDR1 SGHVS, CDR2 FQNEAQ. The CDR3 nucleotides read TGTGCCAGCAGCTACGAGTACGAGCAGTACTTC. Translating it yields CASSYEYEQYF.

The chain combines TRBV7-2 with TRBJ1-2; TRBD1 is a possible D gene (5 bases). The CDR3 sequence is 16 residues long. Per germline, CDR1 SGHTA and CDR2 FQGNSA. With 5 bases removed from V and 0 bases from J, the gap between germline ends came to 16 bases. The CDR3 sequence is CASSRVSGGSNYGYTF. Written as DNA, the CDR3 is TGTGCCAGCAGCCGCGTATCGGGGGGTTCTAACTATGGCTACACCTTC.

The gene calls are TRBV11-2 and TRBJ2-3; 11 nucleotides line up with TRBD1. J gave up 5 bases and V 5 bases, and 9 bases lay outside the gene matches. CDR1 and CDR2 (germline): SGHAT, FQNNGV. The CDR3 spans 16 residues. CDR3 nucleotide sequence: TGTGCCAGCAGCCCGATGGACAGGGGGCGTTTAGATACGCAGTATTTT. Amino acid sequence: CASSPMDRGRLDTQYF.

This clonotype was detected a few times. The chain's CDR3 is CASSWLGAGYSYEQYF. As DNA, the CDR3 is TGCGCCAGCAGTTGGTTGGGGGCCGGATATTCCTACGAGCAGTACTTC. V usage is TRBV5-1 and J usage is TRBJ2-7; maybe TRBD1 (6 bases). Deletions cut 5 bases from V and 1 base from J, with 19 bases between. The germline V gene encodes CDR1 SGHRS and CDR2 YFSETQ. The CDR3 runs 16 residues.

This clonotype occurred a few times. The CDR3 spells CASSLDRGPTYEQYF. CDR3 DNA sequence: TGTGCCAGCAGCTTAGACCGGGGGCCTACCTACGAGCAGTACTTC. The genes are TRBV7-2 and TRBJ2-7; D may be TRBD1 or TRBD2 (6 bases each). This CDR3 spans 15 amino acids. Per the germline V gene, CDR1 is SGHTA and CDR2 is FQGNSA. Trimming removed 1 base from V and 2 bases from J, with 12 bases in between. The complete variable domain, with remaining parts taken from reference TRBV7-2 and TRBJ2-7, reads GAGVSQSPSNKVTEKGKDVELRCDPISGHTALYWYRQSLGQGLEFLIYFQGNSAPDKSGLPSDRFSAERTGGSVSTLTIQRTQQEDSAVYLCASSLDRGPTYEQYFGPGTRLTVT.

Only a few counts were recorded for this clonotype. The chain is built from TRBV6-2 or TRBV6-3 and TRBJ1-1, with D possibly being TRBD1 (6 bases). CDR1 and CDR2 (germline): MNHEY, SVGEGT. Trimming removed 5 bases at V and 8 bases at J, with 15 bases between. The CDR3 is made up of 13 amino acids. CDR3 in DNA: TGTGCCAGCAGTACTCGACAGGCGGTGGAAGCTTTCTTT. Translated, it gives CASSTRQAVEAFF.

This chain uses TRBV6-8 with TRBJ1-1, with no clear D. Germline V gene lookup returns CDR1 MNHGY and CDR2 SAAAGT. Trimming shortened V by 7 bases and J by 4 bases, and 7 bases separated the two germline ends. The CDR3 loop spans 11 amino acids. DNA for the CDR3: TGTGCCAGCATGAGTGGCACTGAAGCTTTCTTT. It yields the protein CASMSGTEAFF.

The rearrangement links TRBV28 to TRBJ2-5; D is possibly TRBD1 (6 bases). V lost 5 bases and J lost 4, with 17 bases in between. Germline CDR1 reads MDHEN; CDR2 reads SYDVKM. This CDR3 contains 15 residues. The CDR3 loop reads CASSLRQAGVETQYF. In nucleotides, the CDR3 is TGTGCCAGCAGTCTACGACAGGCCGGGGTAGAGACCCAGTACTTC.

This clonotype was seen a few times. This chain joins TRBV7-2 and TRBJ2-1, with D unresolved. The CDR3 consists of 15 residues. Looked up from germline, CDR1 is SGHTA and CDR2 is FQGNSA. V lost 1 base, J lost 2 bases, and 9 bases lay in between. The CDR3, as DNA: TGTGCCAGCAGCTTAGACCTATGGCCCTACAATGAGCAGTTCTTC. It yields the protein CASSLDLWPYNEQFF. Based on the CDR3 plus reference TRBV7-2 and TRBJ2-1, the full variable domain is GAGVSQSPSNKVTEKGKDVELRCDPISGHTALYWYRQSLGQGLEFLIYFQGNSAPDKSGLPSDRFSAERTGGSVSTLTIQRTQQEDSAVYLCASSLDLWPYNEQFFGPGTRLTVL.

CDR3 sequence: CSARDAGTGSTDTQYF. DNA of the CDR3: TGCAGTGCTAGAGACGCCGGGACAGGGTCCACAGATACGCAGTATTTT. The chain links TRBV20-1 to TRBJ2-3; 9 nucleotides align to TRBD1. Per the germline V gene, CDR1 is DFQATT and CDR2 is SNEGSKA (reference sequence). V lost 0 bases and J lost 2; bases outside the gene matches: 6. This CDR3 comprises 16 residues.

The rearrangement links TRBV6-1 to TRBJ1-5; D uncertain. V gave up 3 bases and J gave up 1 base, with 10 bases separating them. Germline values: CDR1 MNHNS, CDR2 SASEGT. This CDR3 contains 15 residues. The CDR3 sequence: CASSDRGRSNQPQHF. The CDR3 nucleotides are TGTGCCAGCAGTGACAGAGGTAGAAGCAATCAGCCCCAGCATTTT.